What follows are 31 T cell receptor beta chains derived from one specimen sequenced in a study of vaccination and CD4 T cells after COVID-19. The treatment here: approximately nine-day PBMC culture with coronavirus spike peptide pools or control peptides (ViraFEST assay). These TCRs are of unknown antigen specificity. Sequenced with the Oncomine TCR Beta short-read assay was DNA taken from cultured CD4+ T cells. Using its own MiXCR run on the PCR reads, TCRdb lists one record per CDR3 protein. This sample has 3,000 to 4,000 distinct CDR3 sequences, with 71% found just once. Sequencing input: CD4+ T cells from blood, cultured in vitro. These receptors originate from a human donor who had recovered from COVID-19.

This chain joins TRBV30 and TRBJ2-7; 7 nucleotides line up with TRBD2. This CDR3 is 13 amino acids long. Losses at the gene ends were 4 bases for V and 2 bases for J; bases not matched to a gene: 5. Germline CDR1 reads GTSNPN; CDR2 reads SVGIG (reference sequence). In nucleotides, the CDR3 is TGTGCCTGGACTCCGGGAGGAACCTACGAGCAGTACTTC. Its protein product is CAWTPGGTYEQYF.

The V and J genes are TRBV7-2 and TRBJ1-2; 10 positions match TRBD1. The junction had 5 bases not matched to a gene; V was cut back by 5 bases and J by 5 bases. The CDR3 contains 14 residues. The V gene's germline CDR1 is SGHTA and CDR2 FQGNSA. In DNA, the CDR3 is TGTGCCAGCAGCACCCGGACAGGGGGATATGGCTACACCTTC. Its protein is CASSTRTGGYGYTF.

The chain recombines TRBV6-1 with TRBJ2-5; 10 positions match TRBD1. This CDR3 region has 15 residues. Germline V lookup: CDR1 MNHNS, CDR2 SASEGT. Trimming cost V 0 bases and J 4 bases; bases outside gene matches: 2. The CDR3 bases are TGTGCCAGCAGTGAAGCGGACAGGGGGTCAGAGACCCAGTACTTC. Protein sequence: CASSEADRGSETQYF.

The chain has TRBV18 and TRBJ1-1; 8 bases agree with TRBD1. This CDR3 spans 15 amino acids. J gave up 1 base and V 2 bases, and 3 bases lay outside the gene matches. Germline CDR1 reads KGHSH; CDR2 reads LQKENI. The CDR3 nucleotides are TGTGCCAGCTCACCAACAGGGGGGAGGAACACTGAAGCTTTCTTT. It specifies CASSPTGGRNTEAFF. The full variable domain, rest sourced from reference TRBV18 and TRBJ1-1, is NAGVMQNPRHLVRRRGQEARLRCSPMKGHSHVYWYRQLPEEGLKFMVYLQKENIIDESGMPKERFSAEFPKEGPSILRIQQVVRGDSAAYFCASSPTGGRNTEAFFGQGTRLTVV.

The chain joins TRBV10-3 to TRBJ2-7, with TRBD2 identical over 9 bases. V was clipped by 6 bases and J by 2 bases; unmatched bases: 14. Germline assignment: CDR1 ENHRY and CDR2 SYGVKD. The CDR3 extends over 17 amino acids. The CDR3 is CAIRLTSGAEGAYEQYF. The CDR3 coding sequence is TGTGCCATCAGGCTGACTAGCGGAGCGGAAGGGGCCTACGAGCAGTACTTC.

The rearrangement uses TRBV6-1 and TRBJ2-4, with D possibly TRBD1 on 5 matching bases. The V gene lost 8 bases and the J gene lost 1 base, with 9 bases spanning the gap. The CDR3 has 13 amino acids. CDR1 MNHNS and CDR2 SASEGT come from the germline V gene. CDR3 bases: TGTGCCAGCCAAAGGGGCGCCAAAAACATTCAGTACTTC. This gives the protein CASQRGAKNIQYF.

The rearrangement links TRBV12-3 or TRBV12-4 to TRBJ2-2; TRBD1 matches at 7 bases. The CDR3 is 15 amino acids. V was pared by 5 bases and J by 6 bases, with 9 bases of the junction left unmatched. CDR3 sequence reads: CASSTSTGTAGELFF. The CDR3 DNA follows: TGTGCCAGCAGTACCTCGACAGGGACGGCCGGGGAGCTGTTTTTT.

The chain combines TRBV6-5 with TRBJ1-2, with D possibly TRBD1 on 5 matching bases. The CDR3 is made up of 13 amino acids. CDR1 and CDR2 (germline): MNHEY, SVGAGI. V lost 0 bases and J 4 bases, leaving 6 bases between the germline ends. This CDR3 is CASSYSQGYGYTF. The DNA of the CDR3 is TGTGCCAGCAGTTACTCCCAGGGCTATGGCTACACCTTC.

Remarks on this clonotype: A single base is all that separates this from a far larger clone, so a read error is likely. The gene calls are TRBV10-3 and TRBJ1-4, with D hard to call. Germline V lookup: CDR1 ENHRY, CDR2 SYGVKD. CDR3 size: 17 residues. V was pared by 5 bases and J by 11 bases, with 27 bases between. The CDR3 reads CAISYSVTARKVEKLFF. DNA for the CDR3: TGTGCCATCAGTTACTCGGTCACCGCCCGGAAGGTTGAGAAACTGTTTTTT.

This clonotype is deemed large. The chain links TRBV7-2 to TRBJ1-5; D call uncertain. Germline V gene data show CDR1 as SGHTA and CDR2 as FQGNSA. The CDR3 is made up of 13 amino acids. V lost 1 base and J 12 bases, leaving 13 bases between the germline ends. For the CDR3, the DNA is TGTGCCAGCAGCTTAGATTACAGCCAAATCCAGCATTTT. This codes for CASSLDYSQIQHF.

In DNA, the CDR3 is TGTGCCAGCAGCTTAAGGTCACAACCTAACTATGGCTACACCTTC. Protein product: CASSLRSQPNYGYTF. The chain joins TRBV7-9 to TRBJ1-2; no definite D call. Germline V CDR1 and CDR2: SEHNR, FQNEAQ (reference sequence). Trimming removed 2 bases from V and 0 bases from J, with 10 bases in between. The CDR3 length is 15 residues.

This chain connects TRBV20-1 to TRBJ1-5; D unresolved. V shed 1 base and J shed 0 bases, with 10 bases lying between them. The germline CDR1 and CDR2 sequences are DFQATT and SNEGSKA (reference sequence). The CDR3 length is 15 residues. CDR3: CSARGGSLSNQPQHF. In DNA form, the CDR3 reads TGCAGTGCTAGAGGAGGGAGTCTTAGCAATCAGCCCCAGCATTTT.

This clonotype occurred a few times. The chain combines TRBV20-1 with TRBJ2-3; D is perhaps TRBD1 (5 bases). The CDR3 spans 15 residues. CDR1 is DFQATT and CDR2 is SNEGSKA in the germline V gene (reference sequence). Trimming cost V 5 bases and J 1 base, with 16 bases left between them. CDR3 amino acids: CSAPRGSTGTDTQYF. The CDR3 DNA reads as TGCAGTGCTCCAAGGGGCTCGACGGGCACAGATACGCAGTATTTT.

V usage is TRBV6-5 and J usage is TRBJ2-2, with 9 bases that match TRBD2. Germline loops: CDR1 MNHEY, CDR2 SVGAGI. V lost 1 base and J lost 3; bases outside the gene matches: 9. This CDR3 contains 18 residues. CDR3: CASSYWRGGLLDTGELFF. CDR3 DNA: TGTGCCAGCAGTTACTGGCGGGGGGGCCTGTTAGACACCGGGGAGCTGTTTTTT.

This chain joins TRBV19 and TRBJ1-5; 8 bases line up with TRBD1. Germline values: CDR1 LNHDA, CDR2 SQIVND (reference sequence). The CDR3 has 14 residues. V lost 6 bases to trimming and J lost 9 bases; unmatched junction nucleotides: 10. The CDR3 loop is CASSLQGGLVPQHF. In DNA form, the CDR3 reads TGTGCCAGTAGCCTACAGGGGGGACTAGTGCCCCAGCATTTT.

The chain has TRBV6-2 or TRBV6-3 and TRBJ1-2; no firm D call. CDR1 is MNHEY and CDR2 is SVGEGT in the germline V gene. V lost 5 bases to trimming and J lost 11 bases, with 27 bases between them. The CDR3 is 16 residues long. CDR3 in DNA: TGTGCCAGCAGTCGGCCGGATAGGGCGCGATACGTCGGTTACACCTTC. This codes for CASSRPDRARYVGYTF.

The V call is TRBV18, the J call TRBJ1-6; 9 nucleotides line up with TRBD1. V lost 2 bases and J lost 7; bases outside the gene matches: 9. The CDR3 length is 17 residues. Germline CDR1 KGHSH, CDR2 LQKENI. In nucleotides, the CDR3 is TGTGCCAGCTCACCAAAAATGGGGACAGGGCAAAATTCACCCCTCCACTTT. The encoded protein is CASSPKMGTGQNSPLHF.

V is TRBV20-1 and J is TRBJ1-2; D gene ambiguous. The germline CDR1 and CDR2 sequences are DFQATT and SNEGSKA (reference sequence). V gave up 0 bases and J gave up 4 bases, with 15 bases separating them. The CDR3 covers 15 residues. The CDR3 DNA sequence: TGCAGTGCTAGAGATCCTCAGGCTACTGTCTATGGCTACACCTTC. Translated, it gives CSARDPQATVYGYTF.

The chain joins TRBV20-1 to TRBJ2-3; 11 nucleotides align to TRBD1. Germline lookup yields CDR1 DFQATT and CDR2 SNEGSKA (reference sequence). J lost 4 bases, V lost 7 bases, and 4 bases had no gene match. The CDR3 totals 13 residues. This chain's CDR3 is CSGRDRGADTQYF. CDR3 nucleotide sequence: TGCAGTGGGAGGGACAGGGGGGCAGATACGCAGTATTTT.

J is TRBJ2-4 and V is TRBV6-1; D is ambiguous. Germline CDR1 is MNHNS and CDR2 is SASEGT. The CDR3 covers 11 residues. Trimming pared 8 bases from V and 1 base from J, leaving 3 bases between. In DNA form, the CDR3 reads TGTGCCAGCTTGGCCAAAAACATTCAGTACTTC. It is translated as CASLAKNIQYF.

This clonotype is large within its sample. The V and J genes are TRBV11-3 and TRBJ1-1; D is undetermined. The CDR3 contains 10 residues. V lost 9 bases and J lost 1, with 3 bases in between. Germline CDR1 SGHNT, CDR2 YENEEA. The CDR3 bases are TGTGCCAGTAGGAACACTGAAGCTTTCTTT. Translating it yields CASRNTEAFF.

V gene TRBV10-3 combines with J gene TRBJ2-7; 10 bases match TRBD1. The CDR3 is 14 amino acids. The V segment lost 7 bases and the J segment 1 base; nucleotides outside the gene matches: 4. Looked up from germline, CDR1 is ENHRY and CDR2 is SYGVKD. The CDR3 DNA sequence: TGTGCCATCACTGGACAGGGGGGGTCCTACGAGCAGTACTTC. Translating gives CAITGQGGSYEQYF.

This clonotype was counted a single time. This chain connects TRBV10-3 to TRBJ1-2; unclear D gene. V gave up 4 bases and J gave up 0 bases, with 9 bases separating them. Germline CDR1 ENHRY, CDR2 SYGVKD. This CDR3 spans 14 amino acids. The CDR3 is CAISVEGPNYGYTF. The DNA for the CDR3 is TGTGCCATCAGTGTAGAGGGTCCTAACTATGGCTACACCTTC.

The chain has TRBV7-2 and TRBJ1-1, with D tentatively TRBD1 (6 bases). Trimming removed 4 bases at V and 6 bases at J, with 15 bases between. Germline V gene data show CDR1 as SGHTA and CDR2 as FQGNSA. The CDR3 consists of 14 residues. DNA of the CDR3: TGTGCCAGCAGCTCCCAAGGGGGAAGGGCTGAAGCTTTCTTT. This sequence encodes CASSSQGGRAEAFF.

The V and J genes are TRBV11-1 and TRBJ2-3; 10 positions match TRBD2. Germline V gene data show CDR1 as SGHAT and CDR2 as FQDESV (reference sequence). The CDR3 is 17 residues long. J lost 1 base, V lost 5 bases, and 9 bases had no gene match. CDR3 in amino acids: CASSRTRSGGRTDTQYF. CDR3 nucleotides: TGTGCCAGCAGCCGAACCCGTAGCGGGGGGCGCACAGATACGCAGTATTTT.

This clonotype was found a few times. The chain recombines TRBV10-3 with TRBJ2-4; 12 nucleotides align to TRBD2. From germline, CDR1 is ENHRY and CDR2 SYGVKD. V lost 4 bases, J lost 6 bases, and 19 bases stayed unmatched. The CDR3 consists of 20 residues. The CDR3 DNA reads TGTGCCATCAGTGCGGCTAGCGGGGGGGCAGGACGAGGGAGGGGAAACATTCAGTACTTC. This gives the protein CAISAASGGAGRGRGNIQYF.

The V and J genes are TRBV6-1 and TRBJ2-2; 11 bases agree with TRBD1. Losses at the gene ends were 8 bases for V and 7 bases for J; bases not matched to a gene: 6. The CDR3 contains 14 residues. CDR1 and CDR2 (germline): MNHNS, SASEGT. CDR3 nucleotide sequence: TGTGCCAGCGTCTGGACAGGGGGCATCGGGGAGCTGTTTTTT. Its protein is CASVWTGGIGELFF.

The chain links TRBV6-1 to TRBJ1-1; D perhaps matches TRBD1 (5 bases). The CDR3 loop spans 14 amino acids. The germline CDR1 and CDR2 sequences are MNHNS and SASEGT. V was clipped by 6 bases and J by 1 base, with 12 bases between them. CDR3 sequence reads: CASRRQRTNTEAFF. CDR3 nucleotide sequence: TGTGCCAGCAGACGACAGCGAACGAACACTGAAGCTTTCTTT.

This clonotype came up a few times. The chain employs TRBV6-1 and TRBJ2-2; 7 nucleotides line up with TRBD1. Germline V gives CDR1 MNHNS, CDR2 SASEGT. The CDR3 is 16 residues long. Losses at the gene ends were 9 bases for V and 0 bases for J; bases not matched to a gene: 10. The DNA of the CDR3 is TGTGCCAGTATACCACAGGGGCTGACGAACACCGGGGAGCTGTTTTTT. This codes for CASIPQGLTNTGELFF.

V gene TRBV6-1 combines with J gene TRBJ1-6, with D possibly matching TRBD1 (5 bases). CDR3 length: 18 amino acids. With 6 bases removed from V and 4 bases from J, the gap between germline ends came to 22 bases. Germline CDR1 MNHNS, CDR2 SASEGT. The DNA of the CDR3 is TGTGCCAGCAGATCCCCGGCGGGGCCGCCGACTTATAATTCACCCCTCCACTTT. Its protein is CASRSPAGPPTYNSPLHF.

J is TRBJ1-2 and V is TRBV6-5, with unresolved D. There are 12 residues in the CDR3. Germline assignment: CDR1 MNHEY and CDR2 SVGAGI. The V end lost 2 bases, the J end lost 4 bases, and 5 bases lay between the germline ends. CDR3 sequence reads: CASSYGGYGYTF. The CDR3 nucleotides are TGTGCCAGCAGTTACGGAGGCTATGGCTACACCTTC.